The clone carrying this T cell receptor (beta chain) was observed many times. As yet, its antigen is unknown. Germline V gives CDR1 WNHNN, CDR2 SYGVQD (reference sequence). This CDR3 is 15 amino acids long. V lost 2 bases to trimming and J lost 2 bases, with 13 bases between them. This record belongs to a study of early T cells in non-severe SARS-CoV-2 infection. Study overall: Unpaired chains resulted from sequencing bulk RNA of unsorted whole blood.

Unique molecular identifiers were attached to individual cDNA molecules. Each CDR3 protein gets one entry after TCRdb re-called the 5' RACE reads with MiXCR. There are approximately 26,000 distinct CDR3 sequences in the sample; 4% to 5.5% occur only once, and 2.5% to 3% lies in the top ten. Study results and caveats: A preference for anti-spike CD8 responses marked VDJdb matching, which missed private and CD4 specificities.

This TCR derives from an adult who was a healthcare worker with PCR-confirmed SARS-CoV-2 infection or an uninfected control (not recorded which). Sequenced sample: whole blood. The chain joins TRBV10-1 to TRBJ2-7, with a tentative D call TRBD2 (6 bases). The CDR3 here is CASSESGGKAYEQYF. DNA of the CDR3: TGCGCCAGCAGTGAGAGCGGAGGGAAGGCCTACGAGCAGTACTTC.